Below are 25 T cell receptor beta chains sequenced from a single sample in a study of cytomegalovirus exposure and HLA in healthy donors. The repertoire was sequenced with immunoSEQ multiplex PCR; TCRdb's copy has only in-frame clones and lacks some. The sample includes 150,000 to 250,000 clones, approximately 80% of them seen just once. Specimen: PBMCs. These receptors came from a woman aged 30 to 39 in good health and CMV-seropositive.

The chain links TRBV7-9 to TRBJ2-2; TRBD1 is a possible D gene (5 bases). Trimming took 2 bases from V and 6 from J, leaving 7 bases between them. The CDR3 is 13 residues long. CDR1 and CDR2 from the germline V gene are SEHNR and FQNEAQ (reference sequence). This CDR3 is CASSLRGPGELFF. Written as DNA, the CDR3 is TGTGCCAGCAGCTTAAGGGGCCCCGGGGAGCTGTTTTTT. The variable domain in full, completed from reference TRBV7-9 and TRBJ2-2, reads DTGVSQNPRHKITKRGQNVTFRCDPISEHNRLYWYRQTLGQGPEFLTYFQNEAQLEKSRLLSDRFSAERPKGSFSTLEIQRTEQGDSAMYLCASSLRGPGELFFGEGSRLTVL.

The V and J genes are TRBV4-2 and TRBJ2-3; 8 bases align to TRBD2. J lost 2 bases, V lost 3 bases, and 13 bases had no gene match. The CDR3 has 18 residues. Germline CDR1 is LGHNA and CDR2 is YNFKEQ. Here the CDR3 reads CASSHYSSSGSNTDTQYF. The CDR3 region has the DNA TGTGCCAGCAGCCATTATTCCTCGAGCGGGAGCAACACAGATACGCAGTATTTT.

The rearrangement uses TRBV29-1 and TRBJ2-3; 9 bases are shared with TRBD1. J gave up 3 bases and V 6 bases, and 4 bases lay outside the gene matches. The germline CDR1 and CDR2 sequences are SQVTM and ANQGSEA. CDR3 length: 13 residues. This chain's CDR3 is CSVGQGLTDTQYF. The CDR3 DNA follows: TGCAGCGTCGGACAGGGGCTTACAGATACGCAGTATTTT.

The V gene is TRBV7-2, the J gene TRBJ2-1; TRBD2 agrees at 7 bases. The CDR3 has 14 residues. The V gene's germline CDR1 is SGHTA and CDR2 FQGNSA. Unmatched junction bases numbered 7, after V lost 5 bases and J lost 6 bases. CDR3 amino acids: CASSPRLAGNEQFF. CDR3 nucleotide sequence: TGTGCCAGCAGCCCTAGACTAGCAGGCAATGAGCAGTTCTTC.

The rearrangement joins TRBV9 to TRBJ1-1; TRBD1 aligns across 7 bases. V trimming: 4 bases; J trimming: 4 bases; junction bases outside the gene matches: 13. The CDR3 totals 16 residues. Germline V gene lookup returns CDR1 SGDLS and CDR2 YYNGEE. The CDR3 region has the DNA TGTGCCAGCAGCCCGCTGGACAGGCGATGGGGCACTGAAGCTTTCTTT. It encodes CASSPLDRRWGTEAFF.

The chain joins TRBV28 to TRBJ2-1, with 14 bases identical to TRBD2. Germline values: CDR1 MDHEN, CDR2 SYDVKM. J gave up 8 bases and V 9 bases, and 9 bases lay outside the gene matches. CDR3 length: 15 amino acids. The CDR3 bases are TGTGCCAGTAGACTAGCGGGAGGGATCCTCGATGAGCAGTTCTTC. Amino acids: CASRLAGGILDEQFF.

The rearrangement joins TRBV4-2 to TRBJ2-1; a weak D match, TRBD2 (5 bases). The V and J ends lost 4 bases and 4 bases respectively, with 11 bases between them. The length of the CDR3 is 14 residues. Germline CDR1 reads LGHNA; CDR2 reads YNFKEQ. CDR3 bases: TGTGCCAGCAGCCCAAGAGGGAGTTACAATGAGCAGTTCTTC. Amino acids: CASSPRGSYNEQFF.

The rearrangement uses TRBV19 and TRBJ2-2; TRBD1 might be the D (6 bases). With 3 bases removed from V and 0 bases from J, the gap between germline ends came to 17 bases. Germline CDR1 LNHDA, CDR2 SQIVND (reference sequence). The CDR3 has 18 amino acids. CDR3 DNA: TGTGCCAGTAGTATTTTGAACACAGGGTCGGCGAACACCGGGGAGCTGTTTTTT. Translated: CASSILNTGSANTGELFF.

The chain recombines TRBV7-9 with TRBJ2-7, with TRBD2 identical over 7 bases. Per the germline V gene, CDR1 is SEHNR and CDR2 is FQNEAQ (reference sequence). Trimming at V came to 8 bases and at J to 0 bases, leaving 7 bases not matched to a gene. This CDR3 comprises 14 residues. The CDR3 here is CASGREGYSYEQYF. CDR3 bases: TGTGCCAGCGGCAGGGAGGGATACTCCTACGAGCAGTACTTC.

V and J are TRBV5-1 and TRBJ1-5; D unclear. The CDR3 covers 16 residues. The germline V gene encodes CDR1 SGHRS and CDR2 YFSETQ. Trimming left V 0 bases short and J 0 bases short, with 10 bases between. The CDR3 spells CASSLDGDYSNQPQHF. In DNA, the CDR3 is TGCGCCAGCAGCTTGGACGGCGACTATAGCAATCAGCCCCAGCATTTT. The whole variable domain, remainder taken from reference TRBV5-1 and TRBJ1-5, is KAGVTQTPRYLIKTRGQQVTLSCSPISGHRSVSWYQQTPGQGLQFLFEYFSETQRNKGNFPGRFSGRQFSNSRSEMNVSTLELGDSALYLCASSLDGDYSNQPQHFGDGTRLSIL.

V gene TRBV6-6 combines with J gene TRBJ2-2, with 8 bases aligning to TRBD1. CDR3 length: 13 residues. CDR1 and CDR2 (germline): MNHNY, SVGAGI (reference sequence). The J segment lost 5 bases and the V segment lost 7 bases, leaving 3 bases of the junction unmatched. The CDR3 loop is CASNRGNTGELFF. CDR3 sequence (DNA): TGTGCCAGCAACAGGGGGAATACCGGGGAGCTGTTTTTT.

The chain combines TRBV25-1 with TRBJ2-2; 7 nucleotides agree with TRBD1. Trimming cost V 6 bases and J 1 base; bases outside gene matches: 14. This CDR3 has 18 amino acids. Germline V gene sequence: CDR1 MGHDK, CDR2 SYGVNS. The CDR3 is CASRGRQGEERNTGELFF. CDR3 sequence (DNA): TGTGCCAGCAGGGGGAGACAGGGAGAGGAAAGGAACACCGGGGAGCTGTTTTTT.

The chain joins TRBV6-1 to TRBJ1-2, with TRBD1 matching 8 bases. Germline assignment: CDR1 MNHNS and CDR2 SASEGT. This CDR3 region has 15 residues. The V gene end was trimmed by 4 bases and the J gene end by 4 bases; junction bases not matched to a gene: 8. The CDR3 DNA reads as TGTGCCAGCAGTGGACAGCCCGGGACAGGCTATGGCTACACCTTC. It codes for CASSGQPGTGYGYTF.

This clone has only a few counts. This chain uses TRBV5-6 with TRBJ2-7, with a tentative D call TRBD1 (5 bases). The V and J ends lost 0 bases and 5 bases respectively, with 6 bases between them. CDR1 SGHDT and CDR2 YYEEEE come from the germline V gene. The CDR3 sequence is 12 residues long. The CDR3 here is CASSLARDEQYF. The DNA for the CDR3 is TGTGCCAGCAGCTTGGCCAGGGACGAGCAGTACTTC. The whole variable domain, remainder taken from reference TRBV5-6 and TRBJ2-7, is DAGVTQSPTHLIKTRGQQVTLRCSPKSGHDTVSWYQQALGQGPQFIFQYYEEEERQRGNFPDRFSGHQFPNYSSELNVNALLLGDSALYLCASSLARDEQYFGPGTRLTVT.

The genes are TRBV29-1 and TRBJ1-1; tentatively, D is TRBD1 (6 bases). This CDR3 region has 11 residues. Germline CDR1 SQVTM, CDR2 ANQGSEA. Trimming removed 4 bases at V and 5 bases at J, with 8 bases between. CDR3 residues: CSVGRGTEAFF. The CDR3 DNA reads TGCAGCGTTGGAAGGGGGACTGAAGCTTTCTTT.

This clone appeared a few times. Other DNA sequences in the sample encode the same CDR3. This chain links TRBV4-2 with TRBJ2-3; possibly TRBD1 for D (5 bases). The V gene lost 4 bases and the J gene lost 2 bases, with 10 bases spanning the gap. Looked up from germline, CDR1 is LGHNA and CDR2 is YNFKEQ. The CDR3 runs 14 residues. The CDR3 nucleotides are TGTGCCAGCAGCCCAGGGTTAGCCACAGATACGCAGTATTTT. Its translation: CASSPGLATDTQYF.

This clone occurred once. This chain's CDR3 is CASSYGSTEAFF. The CDR3 DNA follows: TGTGCCAGCAGTTATGGTAGCACTGAAGCTTTCTTT. The chain couples TRBV6-6 to TRBJ1-1, with D uncertain. This CDR3 contains 12 residues. The germline V and J ends were trimmed by 3 bases and 4 bases, with 6 bases remaining between them. Germline V lookup: CDR1 MNHNY, CDR2 SVGAGI (reference sequence).

V gene TRBV6-1 combines with J gene TRBJ2-7; D possibly corresponds to TRBD1 (6 bases). V was clipped by 4 bases and J by 2 bases, with 12 bases between them. Germline loops: CDR1 MNHNS, CDR2 SASEGT. This CDR3 has 14 residues. CDR3 DNA sequence: TGTGCCAGCAGTGTGACGGGACACCCCTACGAGCAGTACTTC. Its translation is CASSVTGHPYEQYF.

The genes are TRBV5-1 and TRBJ1-1, with a tentative D call TRBD1 (6 bases). This CDR3 spans 16 amino acids. Trimming cost V 2 bases and J 8 bases, with 22 bases left between them. CDR1 SGHRS and CDR2 YFSETQ come from the germline V gene. The CDR3 nucleotides read TGCGCCAGCAGCTTCAGGGGAGAGCAGTCCCCCGCAGAAGCTTTCTTT. Translating gives CASSFRGEQSPAEAFF.

V and J are TRBV28 and TRBJ1-5; D uncertain. The CDR3 has 14 amino acids. Trimming stripped 1 base from V and 0 bases from J, with 4 bases between. In germline, CDR1 is MDHEN, CDR2 SYDVKM. CDR3 nucleotide sequence: TGTGCCAGCAGTTTATATCGTAGCAATCAGCCCCAGCATTTT. The encoded protein is CASSLYRSNQPQHF.

The genes are TRBV20-1 and TRBJ2-3; D gene uncertain. The CDR3 is made up of 11 amino acids. Germline values: CDR1 DFQATT, CDR2 SNEGSKA (reference sequence). For the CDR3, the DNA is TGCAACGCACGAGGCACAGATACGCAGTATTTT. Protein product: CNARGTDTQYF.

J is TRBJ2-1 and V is TRBV6-4; no definite D call. Deletions cut 6 bases from V and 6 bases from J, with 6 bases between. CDR1 is MRHNA and CDR2 is SNTAGT in the germline V gene. There are 11 residues in the CDR3. The DNA of the CDR3 is TGTGCCAGCAGCCCAGGCAATGAGCAGTTCTTC. It translates to CASSPGNEQFF.

The V gene is TRBV7-9, the J gene TRBJ2-7; D possibly corresponds to TRBD2 (6 bases). The CDR3 length is 15 residues. With 3 bases removed from V and 1 base from J, the gap between germline ends came to 13 bases. CDR1 is SEHNR and CDR2 is FQNEAQ in the germline V gene (reference sequence). CDR3 region: CASSLGLSRSYEQYF. The CDR3 DNA is TGTGCCAGCAGCTTGGGACTTTCAAGATCCTACGAGCAGTACTTC.

The chain combines TRBV21-1 with TRBJ1-5; the listed D gene, TRBD1, was not tested against the DNA. TRBV21-1 is flagged as a pseudogene. CDR3 length: 17 residues. Written as DNA, the CDR3 is TGTGCCAGCAGCAAAGAGGGGTCCCACTATAGCAATCAGCCCCAGCATTTT. Its translation: CASSKEGSHYSNQPQHF.

The gene calls are TRBV29-1 and TRBJ2-2; D possibly corresponds to TRBD1 (6 bases). The CDR3 contains 14 residues. The germline gives CDR1 SQVTM, CDR2 ANQGSEA. Trimming cost V 3 bases and J 1 base, with 9 bases left between them. The CDR3, as DNA: TGCAGCGTTGACCAGACAGGGAACACCGGGGAGCTGTTTTTT. Translated, it gives CSVDQTGNTGELFF.